This T cell receptor beta chain comes out of a study of blood T cells in healthy people across ages (dated by TCRdb to 2013 to 2016). About the investigation overall: In model experiments, roughly one uniquely barcoded TCR beta cDNA molecule per two T cells was captured by template switching. The donors were split into four age groups: young (average approximately 16 years), middle-aged (around 37), aged (around 67) and long-lived (approximately 80). Using deep sequencing normalized with unique cDNA molecular identifiers, the study measured how TCR beta repertoire diversity changes with age. Using the same blood draw, the study looked at two additional independent replicas of 1 million unique cDNA reads for two donors, one aged 18 to 30 and the other aged 80 or older. To avoid experimental bias, donors of different ages were spread randomly across the sequencing lanes. Study-wide findings and limitations: A strong correlation was found between observed TCR beta diversity and the percentage of naive T cells measured by flow cytometry. Estimates of total diversity from one million sequenced T cells were regarded as lower bounds and underestimates. Since profiling was done on bulk unsorted PBMCs, naive and antigen-experienced compartments could not be conclusively compared. Because the CMV infection status of the donors was unknown, age-related changes in expanded clonotypes may potentially have been confounded. Compared with the aged group, the long-lived group had more naive CD4+ T cells, fewer expanded clones and increased TCR diversity, suggesting age selection. Observed TCR beta diversity per million T cells fell roughly linearly with age, and a significant reduction was already apparent by age roughly 40.

As for this clonotype: The clone's antigen remains unknown. Base qualities are not provided; no much larger clone lies one nucleotide away.

Unmatched junction bases come to 4, with V trimmed by 6 bases and J by 3 bases. The CDR3 runs 14 amino acids, cysteine and phenylalanine included. Here the CDR3 DNA is all that survives: 42 bases in frame from base 1. Per the germline V gene, SGHDN is the CDR1 and FVKESK is the CDR2. The approximately 39 donors, aged about 6 to 90 years, were systemically healthy Caucasian individuals from Russia. Each donor gave about 10 milliliters of peripheral blood, drawn into EDTA-treated Vacutainer tubes. Ficoll-Paque density-gradient centrifugation was used to isolate PBMCs, with at least 6.5 million per sample. Trizol reagent was used to extract total RNA from PBMCs, with at least 5.5 micrograms per sample. For every donor, an aliquot of PBMCs went through flow cytometry to measure the percentages of naive CD45RAhigh/CD27high T cells. Library preparation was by 5' RACE. The run used an Illumina HiSeq 2500. A second PCR of about 6 to 11 cycles was run with a J-beta primer mix and a sample-barcoded 5' primer. Each TCR beta cDNA molecule received a unique molecular identifier from a template-switch 5' adaptor carrying 12 random nucleotides. Each sample yielded at least 3 million CDR3-containing paired-end reads. All of the RNA was converted into first-strand cDNA using the Mint cDNA synthesis kit, with a TRBC-specific oligonucleotide serving as the primer. Following uracil-DNA glycosylase treatment, a first 18-cycle PCR with universal primers M1SS and BC2_uni_R was performed on all cDNA. The paper's processing steps were these. For normalization, 1 million high-quality reads, each with a distinct molecular identifier, were randomly selected from each sample. Reads with shared molecular identifiers were discarded instead of being binned into consensus sequences. CDR3 identification, clonotype clustering and error correction used MiTCR with a Q25 quality threshold and the strictest error-elimination algorithm. A nonparametric unseen species model with Euler transformation was used to estimate a lower bound on total TCR beta diversity. TCRdb passed the public sequencing reads through fastp at Q25 and MiXCR, retaining productive beta sequences. Identical CDR3 protein sequences are pooled into one entry, listed with their most common genes and DNA. The V and J calls and clone size come from TCRdb's table, not from the authors' own analysis. Within this sample are fewer than 2,000,000 distinct CDR3 sequences, with 34% of them counted one time only. The ten top clones hold over 9% of the sample.

The clonotype was recovered from a woman in her thirties in good health. Sample: blood. The receptor chain draws on TRBV14 and TRBJ2-1, with 8 middle bases fitting TRBD2. Here the CDR3 is given as CASRSGSNYNEQFF. The nucleotide sequence is given as TGTGCCAGCAGGAGCGGGAGTAACTACAATGAGCAGTTCTTC.